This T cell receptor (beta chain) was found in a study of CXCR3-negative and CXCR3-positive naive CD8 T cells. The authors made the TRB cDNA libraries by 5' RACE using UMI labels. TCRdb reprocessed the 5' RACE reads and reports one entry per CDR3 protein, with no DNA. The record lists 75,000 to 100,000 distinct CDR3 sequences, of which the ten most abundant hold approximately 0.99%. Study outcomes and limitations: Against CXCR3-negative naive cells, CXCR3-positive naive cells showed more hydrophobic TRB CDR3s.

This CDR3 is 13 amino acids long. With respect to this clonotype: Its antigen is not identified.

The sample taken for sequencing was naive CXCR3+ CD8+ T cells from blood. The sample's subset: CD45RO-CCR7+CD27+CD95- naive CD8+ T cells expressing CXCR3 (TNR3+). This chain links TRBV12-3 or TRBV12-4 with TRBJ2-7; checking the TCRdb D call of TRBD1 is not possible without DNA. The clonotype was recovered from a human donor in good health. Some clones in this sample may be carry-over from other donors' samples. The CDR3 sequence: CASIETGSYEQYF.